Here is one T cell receptor (beta chain) with its context. The sample is drawn from a study of blood T cell repertoires in COVID-19. Original analysis: By means of reference gene primer amplification, nucleated cell counts were estimated. Clones were read by immunoSEQ multiplex PCR, and TCRdb kept only the in-frame ones, dropping some. D and trimming were read from the DNA, whereas the V and J calls and clone size are those reported in that table. The top ten clones hold approximately 8.7% of a sample with 190,000 or so clones, about 81% of them seen once. Trimming took 6 bases from V and 6 from J; bases not matched to a gene: 6. Germline assignment: CDR1 SGHTA and CDR2 FQGTGA. This CDR3 is built from 15 residues.

The V gene is TRBV7-3, the J gene TRBJ2-1, with 12 bases lining up with TRBD2. The clonotype was recovered from a man aged 40-49 years who had recovered from COVID-19. The sequenced material came from PBMCs or T cells enriched from blood (not recorded which). CDR3 sequence reads: CASSRGLAGRNEQFF. The CDR3 DNA is TGTGCCAGCAGTAGAGGACTAGCGGGACGCAATGAGCAGTTCTTC.